Listed below are T cell receptor beta chains from one sample, sequenced in a study of blood T cells in healthy people across ages. TCRdb re-called the 5' RACE reads with MiXCR, one entry per CDR3 protein. The sample yields 1.5 million to 2 million distinct CDR3 sequences, around 48% seen once. The sample consisted of blood. These receptors were taken from a woman between 40 and 50 years old in good health. Both conserved end residues are part of each CDR3. Each record gives: V gene, clone size, D gene, J gene, CDR3 protein, CDR3 DNA. A D gene is named only where the DNA matches it firmly. Clone size is given for some rows only: seen once, a few or many times, or a class if the clone is expanded.

TRBV20-1	few	NA	TRBJ2-7	CSARRQGPSYEQYF	TGCAGTGCTAGGCGGCAGGGGCCTTCCTACGAGCAGTACTTC
TRBV7-2	NA	NA	TRBJ1-2	CASSYARVYGYTF	TGTGCCAGCAGCTACGCCAGGGTCTATGGCTACACCTTC
TRBV7-9	few	NA	TRBJ1-2	CASSVKEEYYGYTF	TGTGCCAGCAGCGTTAAGGAGGAGTACTATGGCTACACCTTC
TRBV13	NA	TRBD2	TRBJ2-2	CASGLKRGVSNTGELFF	TGTGCCAGCGGACTTAAGCGGGGCGTTTCGAACACCGGGGAGCTGTTTTTT
TRBV20-1	NA	NA	TRBJ1-2	CSASRATGGYTF	TGCAGTGCTAGTCGCGCGACTGGAGGCTACACCTTC
TRBV6-5	NA	NA	TRBJ2-1	CASSYGLSSSYNEQFF	TGTGCCAGCAGTTACGGACTTTCTAGCTCCTACAATGAGCAGTTCTTC
TRBV4-2	few	TRBD2	TRBJ2-3	CASSPLAGEGTDTQYF	TGTGCCAGCAGCCCCCTAGCGGGGGAGGGCACAGATACGCAGTATTTT
TRBV20-1	NA	NA	TRBJ2-1	CRARGGPNEQFF	TGCAGGGCCCGAGGGGGGCCCAATGAGCAGTTCTTC
TRBV5-1	few	TRBD1	TRBJ2-1	CASSRDVQGNEQFF	TGCGCCAGCAGCAGAGACGTACAGGGGAATGAGCAGTTCTTC
TRBV6-2/TRBV6-3	NA	TRBD2	TRBJ2-3	CASRPAGVNTDTQYF	TGTGCCAGCAGGCCCGCGGGGGTAAACACAGATACGCAGTATTTT
TRBV7-2	once	TRBD1	TRBJ1-4	CASSSGPTGEHEKLFF	TGTGCCAGCAGCTCTGGTCCTACAGGGGAACATGAAAAACTGTTTTTT
TRBV6-1	NA	NA	TRBJ2-5	CASSQNRGVLETQYF	TGTGCCAGCAGCCAGAATAGGGGGGTCCTGGAGACCCAGTACTTC
TRBV28	NA	TRBD2	TRBJ2-1	CASTALAGGLRNEQFF	TGTGCCAGCACTGCCCTAGCGGGGGGGCTTAGGAATGAGCAGTTCTTC
TRBV4-2	NA	NA	TRBJ1-5	CASSQVGQSTQPQHF	TGTGCCAGCAGCCAAGTTGGGCAGAGCACTCAGCCCCAGCATTTT
TRBV12-3/TRBV12-4	NA	NA	TRBJ2-1	CASSFLSTGEQFF	TGTGCCAGCAGTTTCCTTTCGACGGGAGAGCAGTTCTTC
TRBV5-1	once	TRBD2	TRBJ2-1	CASSPILAGYNEQFF	TGCGCCAGCAGCCCGATTTTAGCGGGGTACAATGAGCAGTTCTTC
TRBV12-3/TRBV12-4	few	TRBD1	TRBJ2-5	CASSYPGTGDRKTQYF	TGTGCCAGCAGTTATCCGGGGACAGGGGATCGCAAGACCCAGTACTTC
TRBV5-5	NA	TRBD2	TRBJ2-1	CASSRGLAGGSYNEQFF	TGTGCCAGCAGCCGCGGACTAGCGGGGGGATCCTACAATGAGCAGTTCTTC
TRBV4-1	NA	NA	TRBJ2-1	CASSQGASEQFF	TGCGCCAGCAGCCAAGGAGCTAGTGAGCAGTTCTTC
TRBV14	few	TRBD2	TRBJ2-3	CASSQNSGRTDTQYF	TGTGCCAGCAGCCAAAATAGCGGGCGCACAGATACGCAGTATTTT
TRBV7-2	NA	TRBD1	TRBJ1-2	CASSSQGQGLVGYTF	TGTGCCAGCAGCTCCCAGGGACAGGGGTTAGTTGGCTACACCTTC
TRBV12-3/TRBV12-4	once	NA	TRBJ2-2	CASSFGRGELFF	TGTGCCAGCAGTTTTGGACGCGGGGAGCTGTTTTTT
TRBV27	many	NA	TRBJ2-7	CASSPINSYEQYF	TGTGCCAGCAGTCCAATCAATTCCTACGAGCAGTACTTC
TRBV6-5	NA	NA	TRBJ2-3	CASSYMSGATDTQYF	TGTGCCAGCAGTTACATGTCGGGGGCCACAGATACGCAGTATTTT
TRBV27	NA	NA	TRBJ2-7	CASSRPGSGEQYF	TGTGCCAGCAGCCGCCCCGGTTCGGGCGAGCAGTACTTC
TRBV9	NA	NA	TRBJ1-4	CASSASATNEKLFF	TGTGCCAGCAGCGCGAGCGCAACTAATGAAAAACTGTTTTTT
TRBV28	NA	NA	TRBJ1-5	CASSPKTGPPQHF	TGTGCCAGCAGCCCTAAAACCGGGCCGCCCCAGCATTTT
TRBV4-1	NA	NA	TRBJ2-1	CASSGQGVGNEQFF	TGCGCCAGCAGCGGACAAGGTGTAGGCAATGAGCAGTTCTTC
TRBV7-3	few	NA	TRBJ2-3	CASSLRQGPQYF	TGTGCCAGCAGCTTACGGCAGGGTCCGCAGTATTTT
TRBV5-5	NA	NA	TRBJ2-3	CASSLERWPDTQYF	TGTGCCAGCAGCTTGGAGAGGTGGCCAGACACGCAGTATTTT
TRBV3-1	NA	NA	TRBJ2-5	CASSQFIRGGAQEVETQYF	TGTGCCAGCAGCCAATTTATCAGGGGCGGGGCCCAGGAAGTGGAGACCCAGTACTTC
TRBV29-1	NA	TRBD1	TRBJ2-7	CSVGTGGTVGQYF	TGCAGCGTCGGGACAGGGGGGACGGTGGGGCAGTACTTC
TRBV24-1	NA	TRBD1	TRBJ2-7	CATSDLRTGSYNEQYF	TGTGCCACCAGTGATTTACGGACAGGTTCCTACAATGAGCAGTACTTC
TRBV6-5	NA	NA	TRBJ2-2	CASSSPGQGDTGELFF	TGTGCCAGCAGTTCTCCGGGACAAGGGGACACCGGGGAGCTGTTTTTT
TRBV5-1	few	TRBD2	TRBJ2-3	CASSPVAGGGDTQYF	TGCGCCAGCAGCCCCGTAGCGGGGGGAGGAGATACGCAGTATTTT
TRBV7-9	NA	TRBD2	TRBJ2-7	CASSLEVGGIQEQYF	TGTGCCAGCAGCTTAGAAGTGGGGGGGATCCAAGAGCAGTACTTC
TRBV20-1	NA	NA	TRBJ1-2	CSAPDIAGINYGYTF	TGCAGTGCCCCGGACATCGCCGGAATTAACTATGGCTACACCTTC
TRBV4-3	NA	TRBD1	TRBJ1-1	CASSPNQQGANTEAFF	TGCGCCAGCAGCCCCAACCAACAGGGGGCTAACACTGAAGCTTTCTTT
TRBV20-1	NA	NA	TRBJ1-4	CSARDRGVGEKLFF	TGCAGTGCTAGAGATCGGGGTGTTGGTGAAAAACTGTTTTTT
TRBV7-9	many	NA	TRBJ2-7	CASSLAGDYEQYF	TGTGCCAGCAGCTTAGCAGGGGACTACGAGCAGTACTTC
TRBV29-1	NA	NA	TRBJ1-1	CSVEVRGTNTEAFF	TGCAGCGTTGAAGTCCGGGGGACGAACACTGAAGCTTTCTTT
TRBV27	NA	NA	TRBJ1-6	CASSFRDSPLHF	TGTGCCAGCAGTTTTCGGGATTCACCCCTCCACTTT
TRBV6-5	NA	TRBD2	TRBJ2-3	CASTGATSGVTDTRYF	TGTGCCAGCACCGGAGCGACTAGCGGGGTTACAGATACGCGGTATTTT
TRBV20-1	NA	TRBD2	TRBJ2-1	CSAPLAGGGFEQFF	TGCAGTGCTCCACTAGCGGGGGGTGGGTTTGAGCAGTTCTTC
TRBV28	NA	TRBD1	TRBJ1-5	CASSSPLGEGAVTIIMAQPQHF	TGTGCCAGCAGTTCCCCCCTAGGGGAGGGGGCTGTTACTATCATAATGGCCCAGCCCCAGCATTTT
TRBV15	NA	NA	TRBJ1-6	CATSRSPTRTDSPLHF	TGTGCCACCAGCAGAAGTCCGACGCGGACGGATTCACCCCTCCACTTT
TRBV13	NA	NA	TRBJ1-2	CASNKGEGWNGYTF	TGTGCCAGCAATAAAGGGGAGGGCTGGAATGGCTACACCTTC
TRBV7-2	NA	NA	TRBJ1-4	CASSLRLSTNEKLFF	TGTGCCAGCAGCTTAAGACTGTCAACTAATGAAAAACTGTTTTTT
TRBV4-3	few	NA	TRBJ2-7	CASSQDLGTLREQYF	TGCGCCAGCAGCCAAGATTTGGGAACCCTTCGCGAGCAGTACTTC
TRBV12-3/TRBV12-4	NA	NA	TRBJ2-3	CASSLLSQGTDTQYF	TGTGCCAGCAGTTTACTTAGTCAGGGCACAGATACGCAGTATTTT
TRBV20-1	few	TRBD1	TRBJ2-5	CSAREGTGGISQYF	TGCAGTGCTAGAGAGGGGACAGGGGGGATCTCCCAGTACTTC
TRBV5-1	NA	NA	TRBJ2-5	CASSLVTPPQYF	TGCGCCAGCAGCTTGGTGACTCCGCCCCAGTACTTC
TRBV18	NA	NA	TRBJ2-6	CASSPPYKGSGANVLTF	TGTGCCAGCTCACCACCGTACAAGGGATCAGGGGCCAACGTCCTGACTTTC
TRBV5-1	NA	NA	TRBJ2-7	CASSLEGHGSSYEQYF	TGCGCCAGCAGCTTGGAGGGCCATGGCAGTTCCTACGAGCAGTACTTC